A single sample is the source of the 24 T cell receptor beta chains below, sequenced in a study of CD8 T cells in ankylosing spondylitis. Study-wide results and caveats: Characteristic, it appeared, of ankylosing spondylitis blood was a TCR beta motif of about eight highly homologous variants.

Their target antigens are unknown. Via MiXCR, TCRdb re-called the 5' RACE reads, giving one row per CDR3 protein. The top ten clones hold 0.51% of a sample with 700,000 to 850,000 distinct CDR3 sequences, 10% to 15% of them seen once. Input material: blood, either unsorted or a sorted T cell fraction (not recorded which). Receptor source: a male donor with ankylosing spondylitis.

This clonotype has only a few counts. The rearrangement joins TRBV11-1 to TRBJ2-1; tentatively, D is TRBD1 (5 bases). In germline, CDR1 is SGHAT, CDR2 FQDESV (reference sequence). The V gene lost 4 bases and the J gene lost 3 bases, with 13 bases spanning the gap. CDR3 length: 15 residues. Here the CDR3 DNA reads TGTGCCAGCAGCTCGGAAGCTCAGGGCTACAATGAGCAGTTCTTC. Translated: CASSSEAQGYNEQFF.

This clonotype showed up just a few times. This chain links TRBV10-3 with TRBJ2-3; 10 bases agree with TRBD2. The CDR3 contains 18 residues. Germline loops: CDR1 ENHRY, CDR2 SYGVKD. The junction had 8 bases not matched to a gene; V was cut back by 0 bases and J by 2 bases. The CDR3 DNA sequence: TGTGCCATCAGTGAGTCGAGTTTCCTAGCGGGAGTCACAGATACGCAGTATTTT. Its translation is CAISESSFLAGVTDTQYF.

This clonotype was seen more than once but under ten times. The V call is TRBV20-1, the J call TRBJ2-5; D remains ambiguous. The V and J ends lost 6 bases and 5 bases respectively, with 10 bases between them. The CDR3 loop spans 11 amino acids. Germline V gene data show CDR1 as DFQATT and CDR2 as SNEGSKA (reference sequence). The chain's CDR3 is CSAIVKETQYF. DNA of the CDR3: TGCAGTGCCATAGTTAAGGAGACCCAGTACTTC.

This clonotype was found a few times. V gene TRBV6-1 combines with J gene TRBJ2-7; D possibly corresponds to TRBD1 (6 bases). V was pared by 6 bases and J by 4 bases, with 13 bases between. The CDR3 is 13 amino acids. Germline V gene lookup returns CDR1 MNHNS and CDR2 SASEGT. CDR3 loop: CASRPTGVYEQYF. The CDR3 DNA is TGTGCCAGCAGGCCGACAGGAGTATACGAGCAGTACTTC.

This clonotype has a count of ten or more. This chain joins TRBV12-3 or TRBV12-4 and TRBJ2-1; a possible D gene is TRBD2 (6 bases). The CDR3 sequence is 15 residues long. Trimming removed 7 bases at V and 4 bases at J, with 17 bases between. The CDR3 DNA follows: TGTGCCAGCACCCCCCTGGGAGGTAGTTACAATGAGCAGTTCTTC. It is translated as CASTPLGGSYNEQFF.

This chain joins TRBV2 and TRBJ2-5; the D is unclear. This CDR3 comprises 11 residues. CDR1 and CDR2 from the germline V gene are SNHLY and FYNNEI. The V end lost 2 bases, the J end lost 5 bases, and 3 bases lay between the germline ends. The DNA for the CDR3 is TGTGCCAGCAGTGAATATGAGACCCAGTACTTC. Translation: CASSEYETQYF.

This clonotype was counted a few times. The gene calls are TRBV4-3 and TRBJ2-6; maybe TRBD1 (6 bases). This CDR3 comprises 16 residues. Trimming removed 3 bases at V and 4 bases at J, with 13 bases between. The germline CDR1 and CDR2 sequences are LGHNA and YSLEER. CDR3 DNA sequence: TGCGCCAGCAGCCAGGGGACATTTATGGGGGCCAACGTCCTGACTTTC. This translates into CASSQGTFMGANVLTF.

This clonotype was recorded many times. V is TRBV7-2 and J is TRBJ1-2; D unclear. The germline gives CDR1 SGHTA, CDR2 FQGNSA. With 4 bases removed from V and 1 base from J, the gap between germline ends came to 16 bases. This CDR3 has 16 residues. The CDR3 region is CASSSQRGRINYGYTF. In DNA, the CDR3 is TGTGCCAGCAGCTCCCAACGAGGACGGATTAACTATGGCTACACCTTC.

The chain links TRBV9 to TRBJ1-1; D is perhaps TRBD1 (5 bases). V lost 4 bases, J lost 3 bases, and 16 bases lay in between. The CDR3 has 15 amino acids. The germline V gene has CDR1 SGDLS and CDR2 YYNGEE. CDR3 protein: CASSPYGAGDTEAFF. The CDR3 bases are TGTGCCAGCAGCCCTTACGGGGCAGGAGACACTGAAGCTTTCTTT. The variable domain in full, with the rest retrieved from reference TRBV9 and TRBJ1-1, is DSGVTQTPKHLITATGQRVTLRCSPRSGDLSVYWYQQSLDQGLQFLIQYYNGEERAKGNILERFSAQQFPDLHSELNLSSLELGDSALYFCASSPYGAGDTEAFFGQGTRLTVV.

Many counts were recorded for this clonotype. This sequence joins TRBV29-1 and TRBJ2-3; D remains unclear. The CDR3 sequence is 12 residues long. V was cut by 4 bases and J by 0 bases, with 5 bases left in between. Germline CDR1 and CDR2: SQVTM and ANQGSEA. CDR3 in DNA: TGCAGCGTTGTGTTAAGCACAGATACGCAGTATTTT. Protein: CSVVLSTDTQYF.

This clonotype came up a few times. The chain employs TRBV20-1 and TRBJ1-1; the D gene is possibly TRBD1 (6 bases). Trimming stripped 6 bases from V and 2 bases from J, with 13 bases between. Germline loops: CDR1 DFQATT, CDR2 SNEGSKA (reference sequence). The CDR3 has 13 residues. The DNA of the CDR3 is TGCAGTGCAGGATTGGGGGGCAACACTGAAGCTTTCTTT. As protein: CSAGLGGNTEAFF.

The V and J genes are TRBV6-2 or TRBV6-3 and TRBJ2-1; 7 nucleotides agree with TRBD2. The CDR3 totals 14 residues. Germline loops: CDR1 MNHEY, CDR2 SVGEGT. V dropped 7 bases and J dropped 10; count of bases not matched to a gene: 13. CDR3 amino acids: CASTTRGRAMEQFF. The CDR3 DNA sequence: TGTGCCAGCACTACAAGAGGGAGGGCCATGGAGCAGTTCTTC.

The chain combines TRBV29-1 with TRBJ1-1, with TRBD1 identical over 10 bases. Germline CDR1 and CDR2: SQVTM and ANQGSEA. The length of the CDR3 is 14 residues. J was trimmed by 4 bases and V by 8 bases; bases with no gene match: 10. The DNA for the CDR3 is TGCAGCTCCAATATTGGGACAGGGGTCACTGAAGCTTTCTTT. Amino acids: CSSNIGTGVTEAFF.

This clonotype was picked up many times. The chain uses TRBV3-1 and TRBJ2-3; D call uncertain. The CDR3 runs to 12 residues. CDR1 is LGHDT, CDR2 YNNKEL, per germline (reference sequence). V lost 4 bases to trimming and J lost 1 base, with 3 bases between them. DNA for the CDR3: TGTGCCAGCAGCCGACGCACAGATACGCAGTATTTT. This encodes CASSRRTDTQYF.

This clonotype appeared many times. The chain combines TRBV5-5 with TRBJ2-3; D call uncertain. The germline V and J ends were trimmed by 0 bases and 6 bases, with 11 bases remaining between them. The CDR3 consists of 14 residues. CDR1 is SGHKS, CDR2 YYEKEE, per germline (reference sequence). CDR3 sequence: CASSLAELLDTQYF. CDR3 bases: TGTGCCAGCAGCTTGGCCGAGCTTTTGGATACGCAGTATTTT. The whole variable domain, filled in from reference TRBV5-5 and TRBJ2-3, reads DAGVTQSPTHLIKTRGQQVTLRCSPISGHKSVSWYQQVLGQGPQFIFQYYEKEERGRGNFPDRFSARQFPNYSSELNVNALLLGDSALYLCASSLAELLDTQYFGPGTRLTVL.

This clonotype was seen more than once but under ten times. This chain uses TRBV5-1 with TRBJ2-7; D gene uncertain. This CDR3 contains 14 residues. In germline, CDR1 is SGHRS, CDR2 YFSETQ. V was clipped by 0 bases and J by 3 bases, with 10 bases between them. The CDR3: CASSLGVGGYEQYF. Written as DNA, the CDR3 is TGCGCCAGCAGCTTGGGGGTTGGCGGCTACGAGCAGTACTTC.

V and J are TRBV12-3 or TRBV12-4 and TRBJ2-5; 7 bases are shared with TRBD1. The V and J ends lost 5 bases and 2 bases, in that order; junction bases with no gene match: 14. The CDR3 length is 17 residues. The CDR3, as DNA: TGTGCCAGCAGTGGAAAGGGACAGCCCCAAGTTCAAGAGACCCAGTACTTC. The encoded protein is CASSGKGQPQVQETQYF.

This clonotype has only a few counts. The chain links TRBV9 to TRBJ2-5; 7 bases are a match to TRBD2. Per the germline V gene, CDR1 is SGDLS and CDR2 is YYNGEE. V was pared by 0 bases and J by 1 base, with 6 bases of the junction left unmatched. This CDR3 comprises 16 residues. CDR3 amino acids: CASSVVAGGGQETQYF. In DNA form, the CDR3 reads TGTGCCAGCAGCGTAGTAGCGGGTGGGGGCCAAGAGACCCAGTACTTC.

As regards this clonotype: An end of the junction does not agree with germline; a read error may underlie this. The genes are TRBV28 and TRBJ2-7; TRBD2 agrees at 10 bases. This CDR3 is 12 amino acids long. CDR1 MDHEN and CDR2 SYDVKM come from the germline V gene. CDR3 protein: CASSQLGLAVSF. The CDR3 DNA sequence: TGTGCCAGCAGCCAACTCGGACTAGCGGTGTCATTC.

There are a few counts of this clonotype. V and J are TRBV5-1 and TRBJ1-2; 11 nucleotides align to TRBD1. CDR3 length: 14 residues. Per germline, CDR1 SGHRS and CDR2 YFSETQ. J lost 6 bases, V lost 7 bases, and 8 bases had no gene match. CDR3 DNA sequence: TGCGCCAGCGAAACTCCGGGACAGGGGGATGGCTACACCTTC. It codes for CASETPGQGDGYTF.

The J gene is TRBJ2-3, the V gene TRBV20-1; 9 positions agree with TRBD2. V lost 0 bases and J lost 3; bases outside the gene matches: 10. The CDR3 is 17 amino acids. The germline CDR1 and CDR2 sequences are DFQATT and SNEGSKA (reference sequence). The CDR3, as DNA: TGCAGTGCTAGAGAGGTTATTAGCGGGAGTTTAACAGATACGCAGTATTTT. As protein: CSAREVISGSLTDTQYF.

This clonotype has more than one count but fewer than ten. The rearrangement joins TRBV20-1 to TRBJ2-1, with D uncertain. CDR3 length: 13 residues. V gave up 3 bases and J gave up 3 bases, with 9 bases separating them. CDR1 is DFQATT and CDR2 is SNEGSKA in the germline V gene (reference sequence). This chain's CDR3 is CSASEASYNEQFF. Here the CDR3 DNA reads TGCAGTGCTAGTGAGGCCAGCTACAATGAGCAGTTCTTC.

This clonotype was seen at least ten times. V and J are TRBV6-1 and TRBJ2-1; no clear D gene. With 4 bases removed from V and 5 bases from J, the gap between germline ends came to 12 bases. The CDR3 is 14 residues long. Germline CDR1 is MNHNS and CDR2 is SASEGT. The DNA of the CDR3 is TGTGCCAGCAGTGTCCATGACTCGAACAATGAGCAGTTCTTC. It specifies CASSVHDSNNEQFF.

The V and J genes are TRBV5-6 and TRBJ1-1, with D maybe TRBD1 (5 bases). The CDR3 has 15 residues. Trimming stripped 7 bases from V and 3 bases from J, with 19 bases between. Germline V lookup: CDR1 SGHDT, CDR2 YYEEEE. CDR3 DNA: TGTGCCAGCGACACGTCGGGGGATTGGGACACTGAAGCTTTCTTT. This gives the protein CASDTSGDWDTEAFF.